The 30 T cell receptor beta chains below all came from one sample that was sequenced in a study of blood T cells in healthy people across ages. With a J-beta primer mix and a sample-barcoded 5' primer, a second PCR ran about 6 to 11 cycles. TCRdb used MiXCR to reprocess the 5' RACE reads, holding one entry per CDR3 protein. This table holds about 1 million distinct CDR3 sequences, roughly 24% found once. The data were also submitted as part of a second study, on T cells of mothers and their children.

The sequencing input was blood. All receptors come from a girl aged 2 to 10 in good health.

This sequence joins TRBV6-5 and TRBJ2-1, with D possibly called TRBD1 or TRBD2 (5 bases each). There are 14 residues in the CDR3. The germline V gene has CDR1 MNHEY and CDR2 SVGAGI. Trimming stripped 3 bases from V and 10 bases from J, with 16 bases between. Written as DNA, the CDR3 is TGTGCCAGCAGTTATGCGACCGGGACGTTCGAGCAGTTCTTC. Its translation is CASSYATGTFEQFF.

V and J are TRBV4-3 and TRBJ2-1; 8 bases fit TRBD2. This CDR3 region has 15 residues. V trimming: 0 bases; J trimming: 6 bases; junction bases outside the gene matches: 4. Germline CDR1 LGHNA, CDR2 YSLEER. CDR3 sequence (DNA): TGCGCCAGCAGCCAAGATCCAGCGGGGGTCAATGAGCAGTTCTTC. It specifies CASSQDPAGVNEQFF.

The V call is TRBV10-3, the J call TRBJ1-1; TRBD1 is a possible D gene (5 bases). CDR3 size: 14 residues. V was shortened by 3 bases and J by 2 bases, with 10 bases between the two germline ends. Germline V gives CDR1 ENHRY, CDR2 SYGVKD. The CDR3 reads CAISDRDVNTEAFF. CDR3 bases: TGTGCCATCAGTGACCGGGACGTTAACACTGAAGCTTTCTTT.

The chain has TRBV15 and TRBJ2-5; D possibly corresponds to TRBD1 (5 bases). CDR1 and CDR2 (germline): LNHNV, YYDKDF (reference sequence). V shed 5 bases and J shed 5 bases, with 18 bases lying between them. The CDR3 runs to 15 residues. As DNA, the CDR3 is TGTGCCACCAGCCGTCGACAGCCCCAAAGGGAGACCCAGTACTTC. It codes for CATSRRQPQRETQYF. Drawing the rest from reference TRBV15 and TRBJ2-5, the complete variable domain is DAMVIQNPRYQVTQFGKPVTLSCSQTLNHNVMYWYQQKSSQAPKLLFHYYDKDFNNEADTPDNFQSRRPNTSFCFLDIRSPGLGDTAMYLCATSRRQPQRETQYFGPGTRLLVL.

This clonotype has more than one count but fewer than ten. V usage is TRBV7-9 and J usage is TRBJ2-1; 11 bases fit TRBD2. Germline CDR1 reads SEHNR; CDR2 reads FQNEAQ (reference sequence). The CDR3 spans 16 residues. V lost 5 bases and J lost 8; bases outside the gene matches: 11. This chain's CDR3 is CASSGETSGSSDEQFF. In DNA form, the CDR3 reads TGTGCCAGCAGCGGCGAAACTAGCGGGAGTTCGGATGAGCAGTTCTTC.

The DNA of the CDR3 is TGTGCCATCAGTGAGACGCCCGGACAGGGTGGCGAGCAGTACTTC. Translating gives CAISETPGQGGEQYF. This chain connects TRBV10-3 to TRBJ2-7; 8 positions match TRBD1. The CDR3 loop spans 15 amino acids. Losses at the gene ends were 2 bases for V and 6 bases for J; bases not matched to a gene: 9. Germline values: CDR1 ENHRY, CDR2 SYGVKD.

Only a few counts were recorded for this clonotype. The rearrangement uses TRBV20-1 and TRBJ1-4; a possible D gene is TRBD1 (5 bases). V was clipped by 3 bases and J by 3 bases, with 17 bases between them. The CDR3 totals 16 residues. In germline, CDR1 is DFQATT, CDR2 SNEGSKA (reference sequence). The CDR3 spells CSARPTDGAPNEKLFF. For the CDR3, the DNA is TGCAGTGCTAGGCCGACCGACGGGGCGCCTAATGAAAAACTGTTTTTT.

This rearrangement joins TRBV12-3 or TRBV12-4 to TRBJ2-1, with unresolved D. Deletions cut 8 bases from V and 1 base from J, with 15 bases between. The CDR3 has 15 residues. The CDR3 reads CASQGLGSSYNEQFF. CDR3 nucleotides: TGTGCCAGCCAAGGCTTAGGGTCATCCTACAATGAGCAGTTCTTC.

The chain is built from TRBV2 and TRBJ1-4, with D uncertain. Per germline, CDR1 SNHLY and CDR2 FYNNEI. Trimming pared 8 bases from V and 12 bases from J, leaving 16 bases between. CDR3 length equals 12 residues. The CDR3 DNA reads TGTGCCAGCCAGATTGGTCAAAGTGAACTGTTTTTT. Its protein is CASQIGQSELFF.

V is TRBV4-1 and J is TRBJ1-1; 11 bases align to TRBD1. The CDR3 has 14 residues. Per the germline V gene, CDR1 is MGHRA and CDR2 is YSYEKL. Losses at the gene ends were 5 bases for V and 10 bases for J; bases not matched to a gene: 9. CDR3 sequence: CASSGRDRGYRAFF. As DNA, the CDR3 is TGCGCCAGCAGCGGCCGGGACAGGGGGTACAGAGCTTTCTTT.

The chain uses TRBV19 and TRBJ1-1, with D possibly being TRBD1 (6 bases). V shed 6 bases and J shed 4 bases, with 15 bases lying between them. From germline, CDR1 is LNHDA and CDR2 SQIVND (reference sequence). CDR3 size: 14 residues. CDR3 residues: CASRSGTNPTEAFF. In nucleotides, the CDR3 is TGTGCCAGTAGATCCGGGACAAACCCCACTGAAGCTTTCTTT.

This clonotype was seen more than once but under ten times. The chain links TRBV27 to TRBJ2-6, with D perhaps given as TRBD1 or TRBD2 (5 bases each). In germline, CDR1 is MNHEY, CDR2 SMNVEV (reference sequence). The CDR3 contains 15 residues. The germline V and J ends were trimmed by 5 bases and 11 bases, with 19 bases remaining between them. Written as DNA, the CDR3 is TGTGCCAGCAGTCTCGTGGGGACGGTCTCTGACGTCCTGACTTTC. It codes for CASSLVGTVSDVLTF.

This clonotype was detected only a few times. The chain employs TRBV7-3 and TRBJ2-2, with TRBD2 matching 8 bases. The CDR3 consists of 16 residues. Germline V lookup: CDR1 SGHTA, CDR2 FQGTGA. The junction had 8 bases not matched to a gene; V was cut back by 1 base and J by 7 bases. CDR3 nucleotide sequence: TGTGCCAGCAGCTTAATGTCGGGAGGGCCGAACGGGGAGCTGTTTTTT. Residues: CASSLMSGGPNGELFF.

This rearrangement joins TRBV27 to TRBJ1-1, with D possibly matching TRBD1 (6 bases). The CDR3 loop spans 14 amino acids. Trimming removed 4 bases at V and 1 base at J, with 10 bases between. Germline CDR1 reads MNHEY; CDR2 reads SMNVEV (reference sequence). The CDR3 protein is CASSYNRENTEAFF. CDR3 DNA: TGTGCCAGCAGTTACAACAGGGAGAACACTGAAGCTTTCTTT.

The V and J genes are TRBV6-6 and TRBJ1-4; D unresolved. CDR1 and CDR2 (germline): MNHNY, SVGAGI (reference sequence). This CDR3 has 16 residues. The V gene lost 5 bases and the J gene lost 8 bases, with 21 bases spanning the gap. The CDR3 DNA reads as TGTGCCAGCAGTCCCGTCTGGAGGCCGGAGAGGGAAAAACTGTTTTTT. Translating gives CASSPVWRPEREKLFF.

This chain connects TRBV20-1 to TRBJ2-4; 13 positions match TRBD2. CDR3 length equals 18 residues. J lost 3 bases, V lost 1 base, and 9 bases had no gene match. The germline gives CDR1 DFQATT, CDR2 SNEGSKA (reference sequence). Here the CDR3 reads CSARGPGLAGRGKNIQYF. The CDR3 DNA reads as TGCAGTGCTAGAGGTCCGGGACTAGCGGGGCGGGGCAAAAACATTCAGTACTTC.

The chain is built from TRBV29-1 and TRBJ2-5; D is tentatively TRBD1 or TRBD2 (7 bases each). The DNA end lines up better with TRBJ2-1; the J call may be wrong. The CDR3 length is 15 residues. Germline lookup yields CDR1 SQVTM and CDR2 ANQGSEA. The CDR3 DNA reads TGCAGCGTTGAAGATCTCGAGGGAGGGGGCGATGAGCAGTTCTTC. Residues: CSVEDLEGGGDEQFF.

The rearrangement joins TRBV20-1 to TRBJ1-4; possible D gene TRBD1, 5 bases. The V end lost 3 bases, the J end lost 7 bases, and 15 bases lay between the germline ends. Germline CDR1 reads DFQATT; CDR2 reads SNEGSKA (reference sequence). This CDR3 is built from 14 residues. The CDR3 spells CSARLPPGGEKLFF. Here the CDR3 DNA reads TGCAGTGCTAGGCTCCCCCCCGGGGGTGAAAAACTGTTTTTT.

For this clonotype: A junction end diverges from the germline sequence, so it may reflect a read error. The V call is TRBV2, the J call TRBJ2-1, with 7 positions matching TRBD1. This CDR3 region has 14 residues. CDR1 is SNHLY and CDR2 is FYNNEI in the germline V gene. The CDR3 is CASNEQGLPNEQFF. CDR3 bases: TGTGCCAGCAATGAACAGGGGCTCCCTAATGAGCAGTTCTTC.

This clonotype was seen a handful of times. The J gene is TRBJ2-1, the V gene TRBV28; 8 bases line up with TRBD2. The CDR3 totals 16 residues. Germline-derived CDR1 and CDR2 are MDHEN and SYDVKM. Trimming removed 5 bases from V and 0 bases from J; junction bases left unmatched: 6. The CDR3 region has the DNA TGTGCCAGCAGTCGAGCGGGAGTGGGCTCCTACAATGAGCAGTTCTTC. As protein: CASSRAGVGSYNEQFF.

Here the CDR3 DNA reads TGTGCCAGCAGTTTTATTCAAGGAGAGACCCAGTACTTC. Protein: CASSFIQGETQYF. This chain links TRBV12-3 or TRBV12-4 with TRBJ2-5; D not resolved. The CDR3 sequence is 13 residues long. Trimming shortened V by 3 bases and J by 4 bases, and 9 bases separated the two germline ends.

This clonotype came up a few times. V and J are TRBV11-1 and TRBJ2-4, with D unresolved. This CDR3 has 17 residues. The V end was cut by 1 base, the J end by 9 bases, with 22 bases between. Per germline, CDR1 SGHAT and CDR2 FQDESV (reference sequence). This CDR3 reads CASSLDYLIPGSIIQYF. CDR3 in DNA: TGTGCCAGCAGCTTAGATTATTTGATACCCGGATCTATCATTCAGTACTTC.

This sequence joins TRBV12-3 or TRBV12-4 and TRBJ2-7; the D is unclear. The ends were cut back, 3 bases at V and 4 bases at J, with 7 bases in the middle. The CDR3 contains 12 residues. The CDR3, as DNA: TGTGCCAGCAGTTTCTCTCGGTACGAGCAGTACTTC. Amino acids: CASSFSRYEQYF.

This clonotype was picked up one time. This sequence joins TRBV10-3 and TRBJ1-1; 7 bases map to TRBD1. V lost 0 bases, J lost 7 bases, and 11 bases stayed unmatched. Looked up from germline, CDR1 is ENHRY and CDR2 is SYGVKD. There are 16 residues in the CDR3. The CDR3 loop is CAISESPTGSISEAFF. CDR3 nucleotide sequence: TGTGCCATCAGTGAGTCCCCGACAGGGTCAATAAGTGAAGCTTTCTTT.

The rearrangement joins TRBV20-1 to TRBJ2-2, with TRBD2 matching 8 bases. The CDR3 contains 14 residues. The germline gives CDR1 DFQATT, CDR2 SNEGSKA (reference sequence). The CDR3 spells CSALSGRNTGELFF. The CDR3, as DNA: TGCAGCGCCCTCAGCGGGAGGAACACCGGGGAGCTGTTTTTT.

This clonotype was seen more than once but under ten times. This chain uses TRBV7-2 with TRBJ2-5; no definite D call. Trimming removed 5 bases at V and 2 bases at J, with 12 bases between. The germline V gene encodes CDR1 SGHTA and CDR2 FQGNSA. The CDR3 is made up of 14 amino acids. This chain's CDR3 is CASSPQLPQETQYF. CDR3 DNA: TGTGCCAGCAGCCCGCAACTGCCACAAGAGACCCAGTACTTC.

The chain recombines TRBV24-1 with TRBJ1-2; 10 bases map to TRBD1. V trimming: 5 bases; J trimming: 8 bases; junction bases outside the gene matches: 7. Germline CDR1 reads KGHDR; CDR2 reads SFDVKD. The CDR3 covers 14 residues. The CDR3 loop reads CATSAPGTGEGYTF. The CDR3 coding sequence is TGTGCCACCAGTGCCCCTGGGACAGGGGAGGGCTACACCTTC.

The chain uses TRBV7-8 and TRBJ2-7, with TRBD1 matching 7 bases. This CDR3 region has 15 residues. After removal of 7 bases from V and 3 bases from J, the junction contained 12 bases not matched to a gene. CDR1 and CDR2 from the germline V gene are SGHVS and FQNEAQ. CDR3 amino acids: CASTLNRDRYYEQYF. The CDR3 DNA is TGTGCCAGCACCCTGAACCGGGACAGATACTACGAGCAGTACTTC.

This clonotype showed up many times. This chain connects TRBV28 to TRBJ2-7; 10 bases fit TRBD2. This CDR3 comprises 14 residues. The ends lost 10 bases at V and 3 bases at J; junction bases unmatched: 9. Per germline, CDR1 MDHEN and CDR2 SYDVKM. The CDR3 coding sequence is TGTGCCACCTTCAAACTAGCGGGATACTACGAGCAGTACTTC. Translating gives CATFKLAGYYEQYF.

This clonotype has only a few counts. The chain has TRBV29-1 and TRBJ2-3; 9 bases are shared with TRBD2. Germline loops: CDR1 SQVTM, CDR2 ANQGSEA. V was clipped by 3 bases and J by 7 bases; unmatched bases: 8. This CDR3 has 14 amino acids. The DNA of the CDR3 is TGCAGCGTTGAGGGTAGCGGGAGCGGGAATACGCAGTATTTT. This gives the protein CSVEGSGSGNTQYF.